Below are 27 T cell receptor beta chains sequenced from a single sample in a study of shared clonotypes between healthy human individuals. Clones were read by immunoSEQ multiplex PCR, and TCRdb kept only the in-frame ones, dropping some. The data hold roughly 1.5 million clones, with 98% observed a single time. Sequences were obtained from naive CD4+ T cells sorted from blood. Subset here: CD45RA+ positively selected. The receptors here all came from a young man in good health.

Details on this clone: This same CDR3 is encoded by further DNA sequences in the sample. The CDR3: CASSSTSGRSYNEQFF. CDR3 sequence (DNA): TGCGCCAGCAGCTCGACTAGCGGGAGATCCTACAATGAGCAGTTCTTC. The rearrangement joins TRBV5-1 to TRBJ2-1, with 12 positions matching TRBD2. Trimming cost V 3 bases and J 1 base; bases outside gene matches: 2. The CDR3 runs to 16 residues. Germline V gives CDR1 SGHRS, CDR2 YFSETQ.

J is TRBJ2-2 and V is TRBV18; weak D call: TRBD1 (5 bases). The CDR3 spans 14 residues. The germline gives CDR1 KGHSH, CDR2 LQKENI. V shed 3 bases and J shed 7 bases, with 12 bases lying between them. The CDR3: CASSPGHAFGELFF. The CDR3 DNA reads as TGTGCCAGCTCACCTGGACATGCATTCGGGGAGCTGTTTTTT.

A single count supports this clone. The V call is TRBV20-1, the J call TRBJ2-3; no definite D call. The V gene lost 6 bases and the J gene lost 6 bases, with 10 bases spanning the gap. This CDR3 spans 11 amino acids. The germline gives CDR1 DFQATT, CDR2 SNEGSKA (reference sequence). CDR3 DNA: TGCAGTGCAAACCAGGCGGATACGCAGTATTTT. This gives the protein CSANQADTQYF.

As concerns this clone: Other DNA sequences from this sample encode an identical CDR3 as well. V gene TRBV5-1 combines with J gene TRBJ2-2; D might be TRBD2 (5 bases). CDR1 is SGHRS, CDR2 YFSETQ, per germline. The CDR3 is 13 residues long. The V end lost 4 bases, the J end lost 6 bases, and 10 bases lay between the germline ends. The CDR3 DNA reads TGCGCCAGCAGCAGCGGAGTGGCCGGGGAGCTGTTTTTT. Translating it yields CASSSGVAGELFF.

Details on this clone: Distinct nucleotide sequences in the sample also encode this CDR3. The chain is built from TRBV28 and TRBJ2-7; D is unresolved. The CDR3 has 12 amino acids. Germline-derived CDR1 and CDR2 are MDHEN and SYDVKM. Trimming cost V 3 bases and J 3 bases, with 6 bases left between them. The CDR3: CASSLQSYEQYF. CDR3 bases: TGTGCCAGCAGTTTGCAGAGCTACGAGCAGTACTTC.

The chain joins TRBV10-1 to TRBJ2-2; D is perhaps TRBD1 (6 bases). CDR1 and CDR2 (germline): WNHNN, SYGVQD (reference sequence). The V end was cut by 11 bases, the J end by 0 bases, with 16 bases between. The CDR3 has 15 residues. As DNA, the CDR3 is TGCGCCCCCAGTGCCGGGACACCGAACACCGGGGAGCTGTTTTTT. It specifies CAPSAGTPNTGELFF.

About this clone: A much larger clone lies one base from this, so it may be a read error. V usage is TRBV20-1 and J usage is TRBJ1-2; D not resolved. CDR1 and CDR2 from the germline V gene are DFQATT and SNEGSKA (reference sequence). The V end was cut by 4 bases, the J end by 3 bases, with 3 bases between. The CDR3 has 10 residues. As DNA, the CDR3 is TGCAGTGCTAATGACTATGGCTACACCTTC. As protein: CSANDYGYTF.

The J gene is TRBJ2-5, the V gene TRBV9, with D maybe TRBD1 (5 bases). CDR1 is SGDLS, CDR2 YYNGEE, per germline. Deletions cut 4 bases from V and 1 base from J, with 11 bases between. The CDR3 is 14 residues long. As DNA, the CDR3 is TGTGCCAGCAGCCCCTGGCAGGGCCAAGAGACCCAGTACTTC. It translates to CASSPWQGQETQYF.

The rearrangement joins TRBV7-8 to TRBJ2-3; 13 bases line up with TRBD2. V trimming: 1 base; J trimming: 2 bases; junction bases outside the gene matches: 18. Germline CDR1 SGHVS, CDR2 FQNEAQ. CDR3 length: 22 amino acids. CDR3 coding DNA: TGTGCCAGCAGCTTAGTCCGTCCCACCCCTCCGGGACTAGCGGGGTTCACAGATACGCAGTATTTT. Translated, it gives CASSLVRPTPPGLAGFTDTQYF.

The chain is built from TRBV6-5 and TRBJ1-1, with 8 bases matching TRBD1. The CDR3 contains 13 residues. The germline CDR1 and CDR2 sequences are MNHEY and SVGAGI. With 6 bases clipped from V and 6 bases from J, the junction kept 6 bases outside the gene matches. CDR3 sequence reads: CASSRGRVSEAFF. The CDR3 DNA reads TGTGCCAGCAGCAGGGGGCGCGTGTCTGAAGCTTTCTTT.

The chain recombines TRBV5-6 with TRBJ1-1, with 7 bases aligning to TRBD1. Per the germline V gene, CDR1 is SGHDT and CDR2 is YYEEEE. V dropped 2 bases and J dropped 1; count of bases not matched to a gene: 8. CDR3 length: 16 amino acids. CDR3 in DNA: TGTGCCAGCAGCTTAAACAGGGGAGTCCCGAACACTGAAGCTTTCTTT. Translated: CASSLNRGVPNTEAFF.

The genes are TRBV10-3 and TRBJ2-1; 15 positions match TRBD2. V lost 9 bases, J lost 12 bases, and 18 bases stayed unmatched. CDR1 is ENHRY and CDR2 is SYGVKD in the germline V gene. There are 17 residues in the CDR3. The CDR3 loop reads CAIDTSGLAGGLPGQFF. In DNA form, the CDR3 reads TGTGCCATTGACACTTCGGGACTAGCGGGAGGACTCCCCGGGCAGTTCTTC.

The chain couples TRBV19 to TRBJ2-6, with D hard to call. Trimming pared 8 bases from V and 3 bases from J, leaving 17 bases between. Per germline, CDR1 LNHDA and CDR2 SQIVND (reference sequence). The CDR3 has 16 amino acids. The DNA of the CDR3 is TGTGCCAGTTTCCAACCCAAGGGTAGTGGGGCCAACGTCCTGACTTTC. This gives the protein CASFQPKGSGANVLTF.

The chain recombines TRBV29-1 with TRBJ2-5; TRBD1 agrees at 8 bases. The ends lost 7 bases at V and 5 bases at J; junction bases unmatched: 9. The CDR3 runs to 13 residues. The germline V gene has CDR1 SQVTM and CDR2 ANQGSEA. The CDR3 DNA sequence: TGCAGCGGTGCAGGGGGCGGATGGGAGACCCAGTACTTC. It codes for CSGAGGGWETQYF.

J is TRBJ2-2 and V is TRBV7-2; D unclear. Trimming cost V 4 bases and J 1 base, with 13 bases left between them. The CDR3 sequence is 16 residues long. CDR1 SGHTA and CDR2 FQGNSA come from the germline V gene. The CDR3 DNA is TGTGCCAGCAGCTCATCTCACCTCGGGAACACCGGGGAGCTGTTTTTT. Its translation: CASSSSHLGNTGELFF.

The V call is TRBV5-8, the J call TRBJ2-7; 9 positions agree with TRBD1. The CDR3 is made up of 12 amino acids. Germline V CDR1 and CDR2: SGHTS, YDEGEE. The J segment lost 7 bases and the V segment lost 6 bases, leaving 5 bases of the junction unmatched. The CDR3 here is CASNRGPPEQYF. CDR3 bases: TGTGCCAGCAACAGGGGGCCCCCGGAGCAGTACTTC.

The V call is TRBV19, the J call TRBJ2-3, with a tentative D call TRBD1 (5 bases). Germline lookup yields CDR1 LNHDA and CDR2 SQIVND (reference sequence). Trimming shortened V by 4 bases and J by 6 bases, and 14 bases separated the two germline ends. The CDR3 runs to 14 residues. CDR3 bases: TGTGCCAGTAGTAAAAGGGGCATAGGTGATACGCAGTATTTT. Translating gives CASSKRGIGDTQYF.

CDR3 sequence reads: CASSDLWIGGYGYTF. In DNA form, the CDR3 reads TGTGCCAGCAGTGATTTATGGATAGGAGGTTATGGCTACACCTTC. V and J are TRBV6-1 and TRBJ1-2; D ambiguous. The V end lost 3 bases, the J end lost 5 bases, and 16 bases lay between the germline ends. CDR3 length equals 15 residues. The germline gives CDR1 MNHNS, CDR2 SASEGT.

The rearrangement joins TRBV11-2 to TRBJ1-3; no definite D call. The CDR3 totals 14 residues. V was shortened by 0 bases and J by 1 base, with 4 bases between the two germline ends. Germline CDR1 and CDR2: SGHAT and FQNNGV. The CDR3 region has the DNA TGTGCCAGCAGCTTAGAACGTTCTGGAAACACCATATATTTT. It codes for CASSLERSGNTIYF.

The J gene is TRBJ1-1, the V gene TRBV5-4; perhaps TRBD1 as D (6 bases). The CDR3 is made up of 15 amino acids. The germline V gene encodes CDR1 SGHNT and CDR2 YYREEE (reference sequence). Deletions cut 4 bases from V and 7 bases from J, with 20 bases between. CDR3 in DNA: TGTGCCAGCAGCGAGAATAGTTACACGGACAGTGAAGCTTTCTTT. Translated: CASSENSYTDSEAFF.

The chain joins TRBV11-2 to TRBJ2-1, with a tentative D call TRBD1 (5 bases). Germline CDR1 is SGHAT and CDR2 is FQNNGV. The CDR3 runs 12 residues. V dropped 4 bases and J dropped 10 bases, with 11 bases sitting between them. Written as DNA, the CDR3 is TGTGCCAGCAGCTCGCAGGGTATCGAGCAGTTCTTC. Translating gives CASSSQGIEQFF.

The V and J genes are TRBV5-1 and TRBJ2-5; 7 positions agree with TRBD1. V shed 4 bases and J 5 bases; nucleotides not matched to a gene: 11. Germline loops: CDR1 SGHRS, CDR2 YFSETQ. This CDR3 is 15 amino acids long. The CDR3 bases are TGCGCCAGCAGCGTAGGCAGACAGGGTCAGGAGACCCAGTACTTC. Its protein is CASSVGRQGQETQYF.

The chain employs TRBV27 and TRBJ2-1, with 7 positions matching TRBD1. The V segment lost 5 bases and the J segment 7 bases; nucleotides outside the gene matches: 5. The CDR3 is 13 residues long. From germline, CDR1 is MNHEY and CDR2 SMNVEV (reference sequence). CDR3 region: CASSPRQGNEQFF. CDR3 bases: TGTGCCAGCAGTCCCAGACAGGGAAATGAGCAGTTCTTC.

In this sample, this clone turned up once. The chain couples TRBV5-1 to TRBJ2-7, with 7 bases identical to TRBD1. With 4 bases clipped from V and 3 bases from J, the junction kept 7 bases outside the gene matches. Germline-derived CDR1 and CDR2 are SGHRS and YFSETQ. This CDR3 region has 14 residues. This CDR3 is CASSPTTGDYEQYF. The CDR3 nucleotides are TGCGCCAGCAGCCCAACTACAGGGGACTACGAGCAGTACTTC.

The table lists this clone with a count of one. J is TRBJ2-6 and V is TRBV19, with D perhaps given as TRBD1 or TRBD2 (5 bases each). Per germline, CDR1 LNHDA and CDR2 SQIVND (reference sequence). Trimming left V 6 bases short and J 0 bases short, with 18 bases between. This CDR3 is built from 18 residues. DNA of the CDR3: TGTGCCAGTAGACAGTATACGGGACGAAGCTCTGGGGCCAACGTCCTGACTTTC. It is translated as CASRQYTGRSSGANVLTF.

This rearrangement joins TRBV5-1 to TRBJ2-7, with 8 bases aligning to TRBD1. Germline trimming cut 0 bases from V and 3 bases from J; bases unmatched to any gene: 2. The CDR3 length is 14 residues. CDR1 is SGHRS, CDR2 YFSETQ, per germline. CDR3 sequence reads: CASSLDGTGYEQYF. The CDR3 DNA reads TGCGCCAGCAGCTTGGATGGGACAGGCTACGAGCAGTACTTC.

The chain recombines TRBV4-3 with TRBJ2-5, with 7 bases identical to TRBD2. The V gene's germline CDR1 is LGHNA and CDR2 YSLEER. This CDR3 region has 16 residues. J was trimmed by 2 bases and V by 0 bases; bases with no gene match: 6. In DNA, the CDR3 is TGCGCCAGCAGCCAAGATCCGACCGGGGGGCAAGAGACCCAGTACTTC. Translating it yields CASSQDPTGGQETQYF.